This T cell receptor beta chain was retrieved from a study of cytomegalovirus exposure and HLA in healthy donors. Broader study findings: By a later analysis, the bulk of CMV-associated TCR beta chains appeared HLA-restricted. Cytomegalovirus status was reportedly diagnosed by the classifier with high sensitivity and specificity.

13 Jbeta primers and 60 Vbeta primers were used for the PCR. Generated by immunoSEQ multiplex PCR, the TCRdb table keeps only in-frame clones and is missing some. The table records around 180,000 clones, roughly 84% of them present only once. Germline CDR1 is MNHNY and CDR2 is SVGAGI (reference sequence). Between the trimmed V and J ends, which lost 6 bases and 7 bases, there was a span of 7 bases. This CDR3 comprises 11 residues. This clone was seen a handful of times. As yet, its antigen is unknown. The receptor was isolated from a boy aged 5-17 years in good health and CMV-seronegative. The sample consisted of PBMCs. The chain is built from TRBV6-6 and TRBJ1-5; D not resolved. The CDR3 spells CASSGPQPQHF. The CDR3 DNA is TGTGCCAGCAGCGGTCCCCAGCCCCAGCATTTT.